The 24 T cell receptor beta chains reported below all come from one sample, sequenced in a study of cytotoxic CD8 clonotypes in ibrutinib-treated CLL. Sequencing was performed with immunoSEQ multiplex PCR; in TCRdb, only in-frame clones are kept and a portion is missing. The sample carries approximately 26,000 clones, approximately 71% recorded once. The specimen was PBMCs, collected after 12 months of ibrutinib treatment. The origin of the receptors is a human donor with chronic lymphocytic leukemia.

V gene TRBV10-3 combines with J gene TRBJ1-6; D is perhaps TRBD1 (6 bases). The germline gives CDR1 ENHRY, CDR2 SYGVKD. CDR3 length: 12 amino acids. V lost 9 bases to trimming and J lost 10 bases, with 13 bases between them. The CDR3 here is CAIRTEGSPLHF. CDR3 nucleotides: TGTGCCATAAGGACAGAAGGATCACCCCTCCACTTT.

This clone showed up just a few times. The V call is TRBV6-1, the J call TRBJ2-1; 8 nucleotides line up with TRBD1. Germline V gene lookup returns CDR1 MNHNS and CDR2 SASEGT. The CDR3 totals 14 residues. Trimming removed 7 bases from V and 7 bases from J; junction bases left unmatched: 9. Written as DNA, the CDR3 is TGTGCCAGCACACTCCGGACAGGGTGGAATGAGCAGTTCTTC. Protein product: CASTLRTGWNEQFF.

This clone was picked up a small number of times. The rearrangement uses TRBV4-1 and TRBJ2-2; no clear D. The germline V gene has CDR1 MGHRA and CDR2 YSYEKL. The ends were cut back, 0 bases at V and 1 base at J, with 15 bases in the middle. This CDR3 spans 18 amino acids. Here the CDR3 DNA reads TGCGCCAGCAGCCAAGATCGTTCGCTTGGTCAGAACACCGGGGAGCTGTTTTTT. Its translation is CASSQDRSLGQNTGELFF.

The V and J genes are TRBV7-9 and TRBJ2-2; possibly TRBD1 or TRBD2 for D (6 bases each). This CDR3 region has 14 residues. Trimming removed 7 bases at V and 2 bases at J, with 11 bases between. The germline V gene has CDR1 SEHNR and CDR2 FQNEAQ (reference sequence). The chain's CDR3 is CASTYGGNTGELFF. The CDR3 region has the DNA TGTGCCAGCACCTACGGGGGCAACACCGGGGAGCTGTTTTTT.

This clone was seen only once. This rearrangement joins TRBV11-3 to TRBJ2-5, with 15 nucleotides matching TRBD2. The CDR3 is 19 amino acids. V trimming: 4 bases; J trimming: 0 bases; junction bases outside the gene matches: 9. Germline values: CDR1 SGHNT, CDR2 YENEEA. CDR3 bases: TGTGCCAGCAGCTCCCCCGGGACTAGCGGGGGGACTTACCAAGAGACCCAGTACTTC. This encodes CASSSPGTSGGTYQETQYF.

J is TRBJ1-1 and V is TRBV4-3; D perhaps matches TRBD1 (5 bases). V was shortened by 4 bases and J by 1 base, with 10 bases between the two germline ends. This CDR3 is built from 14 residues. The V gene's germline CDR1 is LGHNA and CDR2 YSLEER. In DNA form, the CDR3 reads TGCGCCAGCAGCCCCGGGGGAGGGAACACTGAAGCTTTCTTT. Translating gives CASSPGGGNTEAFF.

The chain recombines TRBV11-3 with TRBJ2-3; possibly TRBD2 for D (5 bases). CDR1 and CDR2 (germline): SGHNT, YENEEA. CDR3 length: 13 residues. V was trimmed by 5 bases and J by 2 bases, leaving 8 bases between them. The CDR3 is CASSRTVTDTQYF. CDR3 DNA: TGTGCCAGCAGCAGGACTGTCACAGATACGCAGTATTTT. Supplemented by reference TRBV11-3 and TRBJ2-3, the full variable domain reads EAGVVQSPRYKIIEKKQPVAFWCNPISGHNTLYWYLQNLGQGPELLIRYENEEAVDDSQLPKDRFSAERLKGVDSTLKIQPAELGDSAVYLCASSRTVTDTQYFGPGTRLTVL.

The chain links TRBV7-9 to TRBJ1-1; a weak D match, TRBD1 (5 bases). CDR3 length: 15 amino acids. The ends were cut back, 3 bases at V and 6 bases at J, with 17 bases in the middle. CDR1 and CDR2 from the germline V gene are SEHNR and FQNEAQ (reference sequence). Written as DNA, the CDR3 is TGTGCCAGCAGCTTCGGTGGGGGGATCAGGGCTGAAGCTTTCTTT. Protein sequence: CASSFGGGIRAEAFF.

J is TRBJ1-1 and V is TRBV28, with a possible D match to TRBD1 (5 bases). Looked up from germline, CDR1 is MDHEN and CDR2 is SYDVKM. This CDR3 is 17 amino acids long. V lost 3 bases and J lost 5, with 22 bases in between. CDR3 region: CASSLRRGVRIGTEAFF. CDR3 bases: TGTGCCAGCAGTTTGAGACGAGGGGTTAGAATAGGGACTGAAGCTTTCTTT.

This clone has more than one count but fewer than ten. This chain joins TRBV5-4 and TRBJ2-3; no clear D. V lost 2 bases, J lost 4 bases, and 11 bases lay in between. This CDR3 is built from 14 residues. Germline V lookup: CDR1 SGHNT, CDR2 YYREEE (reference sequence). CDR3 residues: CASSFVPLADTQYF. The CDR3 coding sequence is TGTGCCAGCAGCTTCGTCCCCCTGGCAGATACGCAGTATTTT. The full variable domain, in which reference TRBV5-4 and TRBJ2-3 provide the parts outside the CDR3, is ETGVTQSPTHLIKTRGQQVTLRCSSQSGHNTVSWYQQALGQGPQFIFQYYREEENGRGNFPPRFSGLQFPNYSSELNVNALELDDSALYLCASSFVPLADTQYFGPGTRLTVL.

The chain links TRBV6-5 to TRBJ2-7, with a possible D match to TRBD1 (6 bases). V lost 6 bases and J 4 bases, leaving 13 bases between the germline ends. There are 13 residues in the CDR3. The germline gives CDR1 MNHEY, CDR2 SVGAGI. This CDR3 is CASSPGQLYEQYF. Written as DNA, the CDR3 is TGTGCCAGCAGCCCGGGACAACTATACGAGCAGTACTTC.

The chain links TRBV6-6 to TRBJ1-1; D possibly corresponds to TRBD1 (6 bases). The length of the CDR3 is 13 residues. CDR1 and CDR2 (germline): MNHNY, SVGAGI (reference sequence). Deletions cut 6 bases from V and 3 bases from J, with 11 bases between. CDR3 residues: CASSGQSYTEAFF. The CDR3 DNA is TGTGCCAGCAGCGGACAGTCCTACACTGAAGCTTTCTTT.

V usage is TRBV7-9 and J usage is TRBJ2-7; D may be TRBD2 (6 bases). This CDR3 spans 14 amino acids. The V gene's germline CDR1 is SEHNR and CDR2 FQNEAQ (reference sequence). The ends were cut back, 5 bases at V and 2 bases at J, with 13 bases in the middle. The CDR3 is CASSPGTDTYEQYF. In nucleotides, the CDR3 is TGTGCCAGCAGCCCCGGGACTGATACCTACGAGCAGTACTTC.

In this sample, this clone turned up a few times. The CDR3 loop reads CASSEQGSPLHF. The CDR3 DNA reads TGTGCCAGCAGTGAACAGGGGTCGCCCCTCCACTTT. This sequence joins TRBV2 and TRBJ1-6; tentatively, D is TRBD1 (6 bases). Per the germline V gene, CDR1 is SNHLY and CDR2 is FYNNEI. The CDR3 sequence is 12 residues long. V lost 2 bases, J lost 13 bases, and 9 bases lay in between.

CDR3: CSALAQRGGRTEAFF. CDR3 nucleotides: TGCAGCGCCCTAGCGCAACGGGGGGGTAGGACTGAAGCTTTCTTT. V and J are TRBV29-1 and TRBJ1-1, with D possibly matching TRBD1 (5 bases). Germline V gene data show CDR1 as SQVTM and CDR2 as ANQGSEA. The CDR3 sequence is 15 residues long. The V and J ends lost 7 bases and 5 bases respectively, with 23 bases between them.

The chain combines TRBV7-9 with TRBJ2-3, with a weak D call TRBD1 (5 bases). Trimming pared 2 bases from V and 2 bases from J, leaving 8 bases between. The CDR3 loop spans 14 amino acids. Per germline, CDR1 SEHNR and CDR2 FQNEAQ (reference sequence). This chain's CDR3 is CASSLPGYTDTQYF. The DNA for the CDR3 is TGTGCCAGCAGCTTACCAGGGTACACAGATACGCAGTATTTT.

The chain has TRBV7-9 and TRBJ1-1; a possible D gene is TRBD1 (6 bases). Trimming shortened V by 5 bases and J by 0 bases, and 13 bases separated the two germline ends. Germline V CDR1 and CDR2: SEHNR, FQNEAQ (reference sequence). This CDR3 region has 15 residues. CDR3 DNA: TGTGCCAGCAGCCGATCAGGGGATCTGAACACTGAAGCTTTCTTT. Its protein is CASSRSGDLNTEAFF.

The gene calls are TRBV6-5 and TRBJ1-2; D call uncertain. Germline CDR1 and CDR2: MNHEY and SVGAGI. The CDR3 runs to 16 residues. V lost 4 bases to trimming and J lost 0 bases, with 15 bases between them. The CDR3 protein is CASSLGQVSTNYGYTF. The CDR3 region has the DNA TGTGCCAGCAGTTTGGGTCAGGTTTCGACTAACTATGGCTACACCTTC.

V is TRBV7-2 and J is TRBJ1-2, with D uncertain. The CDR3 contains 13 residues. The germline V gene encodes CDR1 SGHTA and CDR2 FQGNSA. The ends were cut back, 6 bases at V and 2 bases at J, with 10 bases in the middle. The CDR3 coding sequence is TGTGCCAGCAGGGGGTCGCTCAACTATGGCTACACCTTC. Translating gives CASRGSLNYGYTF.

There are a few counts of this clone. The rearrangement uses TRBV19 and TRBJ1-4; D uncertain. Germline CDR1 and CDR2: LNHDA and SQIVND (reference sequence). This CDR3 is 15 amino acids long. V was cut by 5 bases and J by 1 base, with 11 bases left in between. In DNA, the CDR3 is TGTGCCAGTAGTCCTCGGACGGAAACTAATGAAAAACTGTTTTTT. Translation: CASSPRTETNEKLFF.

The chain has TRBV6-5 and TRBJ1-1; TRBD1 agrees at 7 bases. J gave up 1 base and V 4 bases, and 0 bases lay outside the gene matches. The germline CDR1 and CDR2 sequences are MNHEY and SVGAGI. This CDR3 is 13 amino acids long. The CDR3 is CASSSGGNTEAFF. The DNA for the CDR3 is TGTGCCAGCAGTTCAGGGGGGAACACTGAAGCTTTCTTT.

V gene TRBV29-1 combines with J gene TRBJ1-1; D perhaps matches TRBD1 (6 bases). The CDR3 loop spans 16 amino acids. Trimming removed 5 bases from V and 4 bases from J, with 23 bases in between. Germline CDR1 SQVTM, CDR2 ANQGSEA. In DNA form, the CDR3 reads TGCAGCGTTTCTTCGGGGGGCATCCCGGGGGGCACTGAAGCTTTCTTT. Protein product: CSVSSGGIPGGTEAFF.

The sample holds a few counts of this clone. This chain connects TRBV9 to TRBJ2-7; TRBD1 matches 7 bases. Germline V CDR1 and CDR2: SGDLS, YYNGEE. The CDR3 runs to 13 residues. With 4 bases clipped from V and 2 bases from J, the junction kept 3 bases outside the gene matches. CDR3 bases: TGTGCCAGCAGCCCCCAGGGGGCCTACGAGCAGTACTTC. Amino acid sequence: CASSPQGAYEQYF.

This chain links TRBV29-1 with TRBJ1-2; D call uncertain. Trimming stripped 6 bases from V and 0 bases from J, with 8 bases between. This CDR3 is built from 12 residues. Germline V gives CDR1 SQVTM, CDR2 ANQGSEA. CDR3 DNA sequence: TGCAGCGTCTGGACGGCTAACTATGGCTACACCTTC. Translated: CSVWTANYGYTF.